The clone carrying this TCR beta chain was detected only once. The data stem from a study of control samples from healthy donors and cancer patients. TCRdb keeps only in-frame clones here, not all; method: immunoSEQ multiplex PCR. Altogether 100,000 to 110,000 clones are present, roughly 87% being singletons, with the ten largest covering under 20%. This CDR3 is built from 16 residues. The germline V gene encodes CDR1 MNHNS and CDR2 SASEGT. The V and J ends lost 1 base and 0 bases, in that order; junction bases with no gene match: 6. The chain links TRBV6-1 to TRBJ2-7; 7 nucleotides align to TRBD1. Sequences were obtained from blood. The TCR sequence derives from a woman aged 45-60 years in good health. The CDR3 loop is CASSEGGGQLSYEQYF. CDR3 in DNA: TGTGCCAGCAGTGAAGGAGGGGGACAGCTCTCCTACGAGCAGTACTTC.